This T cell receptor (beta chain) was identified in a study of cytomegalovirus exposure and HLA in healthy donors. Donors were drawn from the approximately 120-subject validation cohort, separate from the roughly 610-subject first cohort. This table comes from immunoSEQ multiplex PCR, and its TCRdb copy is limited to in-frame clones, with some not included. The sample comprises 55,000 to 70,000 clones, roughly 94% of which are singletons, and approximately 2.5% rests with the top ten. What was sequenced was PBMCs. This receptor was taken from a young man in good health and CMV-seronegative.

This CDR3 is CASSRDRESSYEQYF. For the CDR3, the DNA is TGTGCCAGCAGTCGGGACAGGGAGAGCTCCTACGAGCAGTACTTC. The chain links TRBV7-2 to TRBJ2-7, with TRBD1 matching 9 bases. V gave up 6 bases and J gave up 0 bases; unmatched junction bases: 6. This CDR3 has 15 amino acids. The germline gives CDR1 SGHTA, CDR2 FQGNSA. Full variable domain (rest looked up from reference TRBV7-2 and TRBJ2-7): GAGVSQSPSNKVTEKGKDVELRCDPISGHTALYWYRQSLGQGLEFLIYFQGNSAPDKSGLPSDRFSAERTGGSVSTLTIQRTQQEDSAVYLCASSRDRESSYEQYFGPGTRLTVT.